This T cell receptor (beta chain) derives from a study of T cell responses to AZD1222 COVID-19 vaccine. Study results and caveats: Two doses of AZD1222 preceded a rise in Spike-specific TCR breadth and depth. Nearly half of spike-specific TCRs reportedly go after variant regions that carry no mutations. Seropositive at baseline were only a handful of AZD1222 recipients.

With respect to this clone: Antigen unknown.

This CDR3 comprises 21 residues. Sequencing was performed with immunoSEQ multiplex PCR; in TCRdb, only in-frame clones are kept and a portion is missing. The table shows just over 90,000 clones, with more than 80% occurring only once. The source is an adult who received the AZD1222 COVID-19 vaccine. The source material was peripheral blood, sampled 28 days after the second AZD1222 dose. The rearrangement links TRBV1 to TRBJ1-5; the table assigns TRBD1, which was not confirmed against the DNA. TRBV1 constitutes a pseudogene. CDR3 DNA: TGCACCAGCAGCCAAGACAGGGGTAGGGCAGGGGGCGACCCGGCGGGTCAGCCCCAGCATTTT. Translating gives CTSSQDRGRAGGDPAGQPQHF.